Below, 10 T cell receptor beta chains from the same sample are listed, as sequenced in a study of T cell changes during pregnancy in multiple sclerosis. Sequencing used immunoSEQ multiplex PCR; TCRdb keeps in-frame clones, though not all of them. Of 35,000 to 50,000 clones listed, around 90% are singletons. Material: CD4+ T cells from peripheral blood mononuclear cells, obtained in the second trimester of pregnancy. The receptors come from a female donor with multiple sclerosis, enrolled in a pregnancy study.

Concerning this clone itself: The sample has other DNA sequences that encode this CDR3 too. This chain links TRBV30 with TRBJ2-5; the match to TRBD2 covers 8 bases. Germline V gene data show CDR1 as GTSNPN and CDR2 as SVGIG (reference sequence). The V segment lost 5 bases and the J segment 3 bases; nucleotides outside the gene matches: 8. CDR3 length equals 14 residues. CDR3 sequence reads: CAWGAGLGEETQYF. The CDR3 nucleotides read TGTGCCTGGGGGGCGGGACTAGGAGAAGAGACCCAGTACTTC.

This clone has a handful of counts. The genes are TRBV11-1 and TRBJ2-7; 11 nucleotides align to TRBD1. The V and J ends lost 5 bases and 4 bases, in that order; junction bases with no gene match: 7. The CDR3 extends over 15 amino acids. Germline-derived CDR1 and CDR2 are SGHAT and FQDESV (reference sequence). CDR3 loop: CASSGRTGGEYEQYF. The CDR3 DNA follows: TGTGCCAGCAGCGGACGGACAGGGGGCGAGTACGAGCAGTACTTC.

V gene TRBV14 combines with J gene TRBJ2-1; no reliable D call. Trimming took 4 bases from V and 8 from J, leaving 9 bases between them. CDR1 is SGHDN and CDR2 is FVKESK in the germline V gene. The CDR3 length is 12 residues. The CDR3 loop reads CASSPRWDEQFF. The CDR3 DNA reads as TGTGCCAGCAGCCCTAGGTGGGATGAGCAGTTCTTC. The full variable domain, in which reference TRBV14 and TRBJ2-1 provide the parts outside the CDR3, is EAGVTQFPSHSVIEKGQTVTLRCDPISGHDNLYWYRRVMGKEIKFLLHFVKESKQDESGMPNNRFLAERTGGTYSTLKVQPAELEDSGVYFCASSPRWDEQFFGPGTRLTVL.

The DNA for the CDR3 is TGTGCCAGCAGCTCAATTGACAGGGAGCTATACTACGAGCAGTACTTC. Translation gives CASSSIDRELYYEQYF. This chain connects TRBV5-6 to TRBJ2-7; 7 nucleotides line up with TRBD1. This CDR3 is built from 16 residues. Germline V gives CDR1 SGHDT, CDR2 YYEEEE. The V and J ends lost 3 bases and 3 bases, in that order; junction bases with no gene match: 12.

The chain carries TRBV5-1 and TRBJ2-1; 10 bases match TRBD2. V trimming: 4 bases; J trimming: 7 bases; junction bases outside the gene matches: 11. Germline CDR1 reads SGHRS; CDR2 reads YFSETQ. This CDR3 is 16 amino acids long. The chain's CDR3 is CASSDGSLAGYNEQFF. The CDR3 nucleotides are TGCGCCAGCAGCGATGGTTCACTAGCGGGATATAATGAGCAGTTCTTC.

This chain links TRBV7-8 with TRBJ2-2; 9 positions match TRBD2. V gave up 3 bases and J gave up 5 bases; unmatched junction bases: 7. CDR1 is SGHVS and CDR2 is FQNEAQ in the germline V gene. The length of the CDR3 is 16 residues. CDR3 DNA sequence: TGTGCCAGCAGCTTCCGAGCGGGAGGAGGGACCGGGGAGCTGTTTTTT. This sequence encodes CASSFRAGGGTGELFF.

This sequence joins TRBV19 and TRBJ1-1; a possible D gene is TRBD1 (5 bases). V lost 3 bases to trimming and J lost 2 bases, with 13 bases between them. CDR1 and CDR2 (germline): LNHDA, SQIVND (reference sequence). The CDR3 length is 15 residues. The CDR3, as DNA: TGTGCCAGTAGTATTTTCCAGGGTGGTAACACTGAAGCTTTCTTT. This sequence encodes CASSIFQGGNTEAFF.

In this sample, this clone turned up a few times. CDR3: CASSEQRFGTDTQYF. CDR3 DNA sequence: TGTGCCAGCAGTGAACAGCGGTTCGGCACAGATACGCAGTATTTT. This chain connects TRBV2 to TRBJ2-3, with TRBD2 as a possible D gene (5 bases). The germline V gene has CDR1 SNHLY and CDR2 FYNNEI. The ends were cut back, 2 bases at V and 1 base at J, with 10 bases in the middle. This CDR3 is built from 15 residues.

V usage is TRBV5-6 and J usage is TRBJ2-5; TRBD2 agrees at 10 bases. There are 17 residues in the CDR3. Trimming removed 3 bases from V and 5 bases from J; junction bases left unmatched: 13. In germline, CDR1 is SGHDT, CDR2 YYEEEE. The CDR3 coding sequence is TGTGCCAGCAGCTCCTTTTTGCTAGCGGGAGTGTTGGAGACCCAGTACTTC. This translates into CASSSFLLAGVLETQYF. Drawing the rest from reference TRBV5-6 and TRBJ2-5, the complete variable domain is DAGVTQSPTHLIKTRGQQVTLRCSPKSGHDTVSWYQQALGQGPQFIFQYYEEEERQRGNFPDRFSGHQFPNYSSELNVNALLLGDSALYLCASSSFLLAGVLETQYFGPGTRLLVL.

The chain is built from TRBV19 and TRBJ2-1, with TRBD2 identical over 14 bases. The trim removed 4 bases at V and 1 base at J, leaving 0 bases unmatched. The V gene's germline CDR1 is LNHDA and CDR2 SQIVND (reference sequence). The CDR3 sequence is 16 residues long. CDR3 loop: CASSRTSGGSYNEQFF. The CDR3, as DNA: TGTGCCAGTAGTAGGACTAGCGGGGGGTCCTACAATGAGCAGTTCTTC. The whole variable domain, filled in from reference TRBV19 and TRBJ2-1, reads DGGITQSPKYLFRKEGQNVTLSCEQNLNHDAMYWYRQDPGQGLRLIYYSQIVNDFQKGDIAEGYSVSREKKESFPLTVTSAQKNPTAFYLCASSRTSGGSYNEQFFGPGTRLTVL.